Each of the 11 T cell receptor beta chains below was sequenced from the same sample in a study of OX40 agonist ivuxolimab in advanced cancers. Sequencing was performed with immunoSEQ multiplex PCR; in TCRdb, only in-frame clones are kept and a portion is missing. The sample holds some 67,000 clones, around 85% seen once. Sequencing used CD4+ or CD8+ T cells sorted from blood, obtained in a trial of the OX40 agonist ivuxolimab. The receptor set was obtained from an adult with an advanced solid tumor such as melanoma, head and neck, liver or kidney cancer.

The DNA of the CDR3 is TGTGCCAGCAGCTTCGGTAGGGACTCCTACGAGCAGTACTTC. Protein: CASSFGRDSYEQYF. The V gene is TRBV7-9, the J gene TRBJ2-7; D remains ambiguous. The V end was cut by 3 bases, the J end by 0 bases, with 9 bases between. In germline, CDR1 is SEHNR, CDR2 FQNEAQ (reference sequence). The CDR3 sequence is 14 residues long.

The chain uses TRBV6-6 and TRBJ2-2, with D perhaps TRBD1 (6 bases). The CDR3 spans 14 residues. Germline-derived CDR1 and CDR2 are MNHNY and SVGAGI (reference sequence). V was trimmed by 2 bases and J by 11 bases, leaving 15 bases between them. CDR3 nucleotides: TGTGCCAGCAGTTACGTTGTGGGCAGGGGAGAGCTGTTTTTT. This codes for CASSYVVGRGELFF.

The genes are TRBV27 and TRBJ2-7; D not resolved. This CDR3 has 14 amino acids. Per germline, CDR1 MNHEY and CDR2 SMNVEV (reference sequence). Between the trimmed V and J ends, which lost 4 bases and 2 bases, there was a span of 12 bases. The CDR3 DNA sequence: TGTGCCAGCAGTTGGAACCCAAAGGCCTACGAGCAGTACTTC. This gives the protein CASSWNPKAYEQYF.

V gene TRBV10-1 combines with J gene TRBJ2-2, with 8 bases that match TRBD2. This CDR3 is 15 amino acids long. The germline gives CDR1 WNHNN, CDR2 SYGVQD (reference sequence). The V segment lost 5 bases and the J segment 4 bases; nucleotides outside the gene matches: 6. This CDR3 reads CASSSGTRTTGELFF. The CDR3 bases are TGCGCCAGCAGTTCCGGGACTAGGACCACCGGGGAGCTGTTTTTT.

The chain uses TRBV18 and TRBJ1-6; D gene ambiguous. The V end lost 0 bases, the J end lost 2 bases, and 11 bases lay between the germline ends. Germline-derived CDR1 and CDR2 are KGHSH and LQKENI. The CDR3 is 17 amino acids. The DNA for the CDR3 is TGTGCCAGCTCACCACCGGGGAGGGCGGCCTATAATTCACCCCTCCACTTT. Encoded protein: CASSPPGRAAYNSPLHF.

J is TRBJ2-7 and V is TRBV18; D not certain. The CDR3 has 11 amino acids. Between the trimmed V and J ends, which lost 4 bases and 4 bases, there was a span of 5 bases. Germline-derived CDR1 and CDR2 are KGHSH and LQKENI. The DNA for the CDR3 is TGTGCCAGCTCACGGGAATACGAGCAGTACTTC. It is translated as CASSREYEQYF.

The chain is built from TRBV28 and TRBJ1-2, with D possibly matching TRBD1 (5 bases). V was trimmed by 2 bases and J by 8 bases, leaving 9 bases between them. In germline, CDR1 is MDHEN, CDR2 SYDVKM. The CDR3 has 12 amino acids. The CDR3 DNA reads TGTGCCAGCAGTTTAGGCAGGGTCGGCTACACCTTC. This gives the protein CASSLGRVGYTF.

The chain carries TRBV5-1 and TRBJ2-7; 10 bases align to TRBD2. CDR3 length: 15 residues. CDR1 is SGHRS, CDR2 YFSETQ, per germline. V lost 3 bases to trimming and J lost 2 bases; unmatched junction nucleotides: 5. The CDR3 sequence: CASSSSGSGPYEQYF. In nucleotides, the CDR3 is TGCGCCAGCAGCTCTAGCGGGAGTGGGCCCTACGAGCAGTACTTC.

In the case of this clone: The sample holds other DNA sequences that translate to the same CDR3. This sequence joins TRBV2 and TRBJ1-2; 7 nucleotides match TRBD1. V trimming: 4 bases; J trimming: 8 bases; junction bases outside the gene matches: 10. Germline V gives CDR1 SNHLY, CDR2 FYNNEI. The CDR3 sequence is 14 residues long. The CDR3 protein is CASSGGQGVFGYTF. CDR3 sequence (DNA): TGTGCCAGCAGTGGGGGTCAGGGGGTATTCGGCTACACCTTC. The variable domain in full, with the rest retrieved from reference TRBV2 and TRBJ1-2, is EPEVTQTPSHQVTQMGQEVILRCVPISNHLYFYWYRQILGQKVEFLVSFYNNEISEKSEIFDDQFSVERPDGSNFTLKIRSTKLEDSAMYFCASSGGQGVFGYTFGSGTRLTVV.

The sample holds one count of this clone. The chain employs TRBV7-2 and TRBJ1-6; no clear D. Trimming shortened V by 4 bases and J by 5 bases, and 12 bases separated the two germline ends. CDR1 is SGHTA, CDR2 FQGNSA, per germline. The CDR3 consists of 15 residues. The CDR3 sequence: CASSSYWGNNSPLHF. The CDR3 DNA reads TGTGCCAGCAGCTCCTATTGGGGAAATAATTCACCCCTCCACTTT.

The chain joins TRBV18 to TRBJ1-1; tentatively, D is TRBD1 (5 bases). The CDR3 sequence is 15 residues long. Germline V gene lookup returns CDR1 KGHSH and CDR2 LQKENI. V gave up 0 bases and J gave up 0 bases, with 8 bases separating them. The CDR3, as DNA: TGTGCCAGCTCACCACCGGGGGGGATGAACACTGAAGCTTTCTTT. It translates to CASSPPGGMNTEAFF.